Below are 19 T cell receptor beta chains sequenced from a single sample in a study of CD8+ T cells in alopecia areata. Treatment indicated: oral pan-JAK inhibitor, 5-10 mg twice daily. As the sequencing template, cDNA was produced by extracting RNA and reverse transcribing it. Repertoires were generated with immunoSEQ multiplex PCR, while TCRdb's copy carries only in-frame clones and drops some. This table has 95,000 to 100,000 clones, roughly 60% appearing once. The specimen was CD8+ T cells sorted from blood, collected around week 55, from a patient treated with tofacitinib. The receptor set was obtained from a human donor with alopecia areata.

This clone has a single count. This chain uses TRBV5-1 with TRBJ2-5; 7 bases map to TRBD1. The CDR3 runs 14 residues. Germline-derived CDR1 and CDR2 are SGHRS and YFSETQ. V was clipped by 5 bases and J by 6 bases; unmatched bases: 10. The CDR3 nucleotides read TGCGCCAGCAGTTCCATAAGGGGGCTGAAGACCCAGTACTTC. Amino acids: CASSSIRGLKTQYF.

This chain links TRBV27 with TRBJ2-2; 9 nucleotides match TRBD1. This CDR3 has 14 amino acids. The trim removed 3 bases at V and 5 bases at J, leaving 1 base unmatched. Germline assignment: CDR1 MNHEY and CDR2 SMNVEV (reference sequence). The CDR3 is CASSFGTGTGELFF. The CDR3 DNA sequence: TGTGCCAGCAGTTTCGGGACAGGGACCGGGGAGCTGTTTTTT.

This clone has more than one count but fewer than ten. The chain has TRBV14 and TRBJ1-3; D uncertain. Germline V gene lookup returns CDR1 SGHDN and CDR2 FVKESK. V was shortened by 6 bases and J by 0 bases, with 12 bases between the two germline ends. The CDR3 is 15 amino acids. CDR3 sequence: CASRGLEDSGNTIYF. The DNA for the CDR3 is TGTGCCAGCAGGGGTTTGGAAGACTCTGGAAACACCATATATTTT.

CDR3 nucleotides: TGTGCTAGTGGTTTGGTAGGCGGACCCTCGGAAGGAAACACCATATATTTT. Protein sequence: CASGLVGGPSEGNTIYF. The rearrangement uses TRBV12-5 and TRBJ1-3, with D hard to call. V was pared by 0 bases and J by 4 bases, with 16 bases between. Germline V gene lookup returns CDR1 LGHNT and CDR2 FRNRAP. This CDR3 contains 17 residues.

The rearrangement links TRBV15 to TRBJ1-2; D possibly corresponds to TRBD1 (6 bases). Trimming took off 5 bases at V and 6 bases at J, with 19 bases between the two ends. Germline V lookup: CDR1 LNHNV, CDR2 YYDKDF (reference sequence). The CDR3 sequence is 15 residues long. Written as DNA, the CDR3 is TGTGCCACCAGCGGTAGTTCGAAGGGGGTCCATGGCTACACCTTC. This gives the protein CATSGSSKGVHGYTF.

This clone has a handful of counts. CDR3 nucleotide sequence: TGCGCCAGCAGCCAAGAGGGGGGACTCCAAGAGACCCAGTACTTC. Residues: CASSQEGGLQETQYF. The rearrangement links TRBV4-1 to TRBJ2-5, with a tentative D call TRBD2 (6 bases). Germline V gene lookup returns CDR1 MGHRA and CDR2 YSYEKL. The V gene lost 0 bases and the J gene lost 1 base, with 9 bases spanning the gap. This CDR3 has 15 residues.

The gene calls are TRBV7-9 and TRBJ1-5; TRBD1 aligns across 8 bases. The CDR3 sequence is 16 residues long. Trimming cost V 4 bases and J 2 bases; bases outside gene matches: 7. CDR1 is SEHNR and CDR2 is FQNEAQ in the germline V gene (reference sequence). The CDR3 sequence: CASSSREDRGNQPQHF. The CDR3 DNA reads as TGTGCCAGCAGCTCAAGGGAGGACAGGGGCAATCAGCCCCAGCATTTT.

The V call is TRBV13, the J call TRBJ2-5; 8 positions agree with TRBD2. Germline-derived CDR1 and CDR2 are PRHDT and FYEKMQ (reference sequence). The trim removed 6 bases at V and 5 bases at J, leaving 2 bases unmatched. The CDR3 totals 12 residues. CDR3 nucleotides: TGTGCCAGCAGACGCGGGGGGGAGACCCAGTACTTC. It is translated as CASRRGGETQYF. The complete variable domain, with remaining parts taken from reference TRBV13 and TRBJ2-5, reads AAGVIQSPRHLIKEKRETATLKCYPIPRHDTVYWYQQGPGQDPQFLISFYEKMQSDKGSIPDRFSAQQFSDYHSELNMSSLELGDSALYFCASRRGGETQYFGPGTRLLVL.

The chain recombines TRBV6-5 with TRBJ2-7; D possibly corresponds to TRBD1 (6 bases). The CDR3 runs to 14 residues. Per the germline V gene, CDR1 is MNHEY and CDR2 is SVGAGI. V gave up 6 bases and J gave up 1 base, with 13 bases separating them. The CDR3 protein is CASSPRDMSYEQYF. CDR3 DNA: TGTGCCAGCAGCCCCCGGGACATGTCCTACGAGCAGTACTTC.

There are a few counts of this clone. CDR3 sequence: CASSGGGQGGLGYTF. DNA of the CDR3: TGTGCCAGCAGCGGAGGGGGACAGGGCGGTTTGGGCTACACCTTC. V usage is TRBV7-9 and J usage is TRBJ1-2, with 9 bases lining up with TRBD1. Germline CDR1 SEHNR, CDR2 FQNEAQ (reference sequence). The CDR3 contains 15 residues. V was clipped by 5 bases and J by 8 bases; unmatched bases: 12. The full variable domain, in which reference TRBV7-9 and TRBJ1-2 provide the parts outside the CDR3, is DTGVSQNPRHKITKRGQNVTFRCDPISEHNRLYWYRQTLGQGPEFLTYFQNEAQLEKSRLLSDRFSAERPKGSFSTLEIQRTEQGDSAMYLCASSGGGQGGLGYTFGSGTRLTVV.

The genes are TRBV19 and TRBJ1-1; no reliable D call. Germline CDR1 is LNHDA and CDR2 is SQIVND (reference sequence). This CDR3 is 13 amino acids long. Trimming shortened V by 5 bases and J by 7 bases, and 14 bases separated the two germline ends. As DNA, the CDR3 is TGTGCCAGTAGTTGGGGTCGCGTCCGTGAAGCTTTCTTT. Translation: CASSWGRVREAFF.

This chain connects TRBV29-1 to TRBJ2-1; 9 bases are shared with TRBD1. The CDR3 loop spans 12 amino acids. Germline assignment: CDR1 SQVTM and CDR2 ANQGSEA. V was pared by 7 bases and J by 8 bases, with 6 bases of the junction left unmatched. Here the CDR3 reads CSARDRVHEQFF. The CDR3 coding sequence is TGCAGCGCCCGGGACAGGGTCCATGAGCAGTTCTTC.

The chain uses TRBV30 and TRBJ2-1; TRBD2 agrees at 8 bases. V was pared by 5 bases and J by 5 bases, with 8 bases of the junction left unmatched. Per germline, CDR1 GTSNPN and CDR2 SVGIG (reference sequence). The CDR3 covers 14 residues. CDR3 region: CAWESGTRNNEQFF. The CDR3 coding sequence is TGTGCCTGGGAAAGCGGGACTAGAAACAATGAGCAGTTCTTC.

Only a few counts were recorded for this clone. This chain joins TRBV7-9 and TRBJ2-2; D unresolved. CDR1 is SEHNR and CDR2 is FQNEAQ in the germline V gene (reference sequence). V was pared by 5 bases and J by 6 bases, with 7 bases between. CDR3 size: 12 residues. The CDR3 bases are TGTGCCAGCAGCCCTCTACCCGGGGAGCTGTTTTTT. Its protein product is CASSPLPGELFF.

The chain recombines TRBV5-6 with TRBJ1-5, with TRBD1 matching over 9 bases. The germline V gene has CDR1 SGHDT and CDR2 YYEEEE. Trimming at V came to 4 bases and at J to 5 bases, leaving 13 bases not matched to a gene. This CDR3 comprises 17 residues. The DNA of the CDR3 is TGTGCCAGCAGCCTCCGGGACAGGGTCCCAACCGATCAGCCCCAGCATTTT. It codes for CASSLRDRVPTDQPQHF.

V usage is TRBV4-1 and J usage is TRBJ1-2; no definite D call. Deletions cut 0 bases from V and 2 bases from J, with 10 bases between. CDR3 length: 15 amino acids. CDR1 and CDR2 (germline): MGHRA, YSYEKL. The CDR3 here is CASSQDAGLNYGYTF. The CDR3 bases are TGCGCCAGCAGCCAAGATGCGGGCCTAAACTATGGCTACACCTTC.

This clone turned up a few times. The gene calls are TRBV2 and TRBJ2-7, with D uncertain. The CDR3 sequence is 14 residues long. Germline loops: CDR1 SNHLY, CDR2 FYNNEI. V was pared by 7 bases and J by 2 bases, with 15 bases between. As DNA, the CDR3 is TGTGCCAGCATCCCCCGGCAGAGACCCTACGAGCAGTACTTC. Protein: CASIPRQRPYEQYF.

The chain links TRBV4-1 to TRBJ2-5, with D hard to call. Judging by the DNA end, TRBJ2-7 fits better; the J call may be wrong. The length of the CDR3 is 15 residues. Germline-derived CDR1 and CDR2 are MGHRA and YSYEKL. The CDR3 DNA sequence: TGCGCCAGCAGCCAAGATACACAGTCTTCCTACGAGCAGTACTTC. It codes for CASSQDTQSSYEQYF.

The rearrangement uses TRBV29-1 and TRBJ2-3, with D maybe TRBD1 (6 bases). The CDR3 runs to 11 residues. Germline CDR1 is SQVTM and CDR2 is ANQGSEA. V lost 6 bases, J lost 5 bases, and 9 bases lay in between. The CDR3 region is CSVGAVDTQYF. In nucleotides, the CDR3 is TGCAGCGTGGGGGCTGTAGATACGCAGTATTTT.